The clone carrying this T cell receptor (beta chain) was counted a single time. Its antigen remains unidentified. This record comes from a study of graft-versus-host responses after intestinal transplantation. Study-wide background: Transplant types were multivisceral, liver-intestinal, or isolated intestinal.

The CDR3 length is 13 residues. Germline V gene sequence: CDR1 LNHDA, CDR2 SQIVND (reference sequence). Trimming took off 5 bases at V and 5 bases at J, with 13 bases between the two ends. Method: immunoSEQ multiplex PCR; TCRdb's copy keeps in-frame clones and lacks some. Of some 87,000 clones in the sample, roughly 93% were seen once. Material: unstimulated CD8+ T cells sorted from spleen or lymph node cells, obtained before transplant. The clonotype was recovered from a human donor who was the organ donor for an intestinal transplant. V is TRBV19 and J is TRBJ2-7; D possibly corresponds to TRBD1 (6 bases). This CDR3 reads CASSLIQGDEQYF. In DNA, the CDR3 is TGTGCCAGTAGTCTAATACAGGGCGACGAGCAGTACTTC.